This T cell receptor (beta chain) was identified during a study of OX40 agonist ivuxolimab in advanced cancers. The germline V gene has CDR1 MNHEY and CDR2 SVGAGI. Trimming took 6 bases from V and 3 from J, leaving 14 bases between them. The CDR3 extends over 15 amino acids. The protocol was immunoSEQ multiplex PCR, while the TCRdb copy is restricted to in-frame clones and leaves out a portion. The profile shows tens of thousands of clones, approximately 80% of them singletons. The source of this sequence is an adult with an advanced solid tumor such as melanoma, head and neck, liver or kidney cancer. The sample consisted of CD4+ or CD8+ T cells sorted from blood, taken in a trial of the OX40 agonist ivuxolimab. This chain links TRBV6-5 with TRBJ1-4; D might be TRBD1 (6 bases). The CDR3 DNA is TGTGCCAGCAGCCTCCTGGGGACACCTAATGAAAAACTGTTTTTT. Its protein product is CASSLLGTPNEKLFF.